A single sample gave rise to the 14 T cell receptor beta chains below, sequenced in a study of blood T cells in healthy people across ages. Next came a second PCR, run for about 6 to 12 cycles, which used a sample-barcoded 5' primer along with a J-beta primer mix. TCRdb re-called the 5' RACE reads with MiXCR, one entry per CDR3 protein. The sample shows 750,000 to 950,000 distinct CDR3 sequences, 20% to 30% of them seen only once. The same specimen was also included in a second study, on T cells of mothers and their children.

Sequenced: blood. Receptors originate from a boy between 5 and 17 years old in good health.

This clonotype turned up a few times. This chain connects TRBV6-2 or TRBV6-3 to TRBJ2-7, with a possible D match to TRBD1 (6 bases). CDR1 MNHEY and CDR2 SVGEGT come from the germline V gene. Trimming removed 10 bases from V and 3 bases from J, with 16 bases in between. The CDR3 contains 13 residues. CDR3 in DNA: TGTGCCACCAAGATAAGGGGGATCTACGAGCAGTACTTC. Amino acids: CATKIRGIYEQYF.

In this sample, this clonotype turned up a few times. The gene calls are TRBV27 and TRBJ2-7; D is perhaps TRBD1 or TRBD2 (6 bases each). V was clipped by 4 bases and J by 0 bases, with 10 bases between them. The CDR3 sequence is 14 residues long. Germline CDR1 reads MNHEY; CDR2 reads SMNVEV (reference sequence). The CDR3, as DNA: TGTGCCAGCAGTTACGGGGGCCACTCCTACGAGCAGTACTTC. It encodes CASSYGGHSYEQYF.

This clonotype was seen more than once but under ten times. The chain has TRBV18 and TRBJ1-5; TRBD1 agrees at 7 bases. CDR3 length: 14 amino acids. CDR1 KGHSH and CDR2 LQKENI come from the germline V gene. J lost 3 bases, V lost 3 bases, and 2 bases had no gene match. CDR3 loop: CASSPGQANQPQHF. In DNA form, the CDR3 reads TGTGCCAGCTCACCTGGACAGGCCAATCAGCCCCAGCATTTT.

The rearrangement joins TRBV12-3 or TRBV12-4 to TRBJ1-5; TRBD1 matches at 8 bases. The ends lost 5 bases at V and 5 bases at J; junction bases unmatched: 5. This CDR3 has 14 residues. The CDR3 nucleotides are TGTGCCAGCAGTGAGACAGGGGAGCATCAGCCCCAGCATTTT. Translating it yields CASSETGEHQPQHF.

The V and J genes are TRBV6-2 or TRBV6-3 and TRBJ2-1; possible D gene TRBD2, 6 bases. V was pared by 0 bases and J by 0 bases, with 12 bases between. This CDR3 spans 17 amino acids. From germline, CDR1 is MNHEY and CDR2 SVGEGT. CDR3 sequence reads: CASSYSGTASSYNEQFF. The CDR3 DNA is TGTGCCAGCAGTTACTCTGGGACTGCCAGCTCCTACAATGAGCAGTTCTTC.

This clonotype turned up a few times. This chain links TRBV20-1 with TRBJ1-2; 11 bases map to TRBD1. CDR3 length: 14 residues. V shed 3 bases, J shed 4 bases, and the junction held 4 bases outside the gene matches. Germline assignment: CDR1 DFQATT and CDR2 SNEGSKA (reference sequence). CDR3 residues: CSASPGTGGYGYTF. DNA for the CDR3: TGCAGTGCTAGTCCCGGGACAGGGGGCTATGGCTACACCTTC.

This clonotype turned up a few times. V gene TRBV6-2 or TRBV6-3 combines with J gene TRBJ1-1, with a weak D call TRBD1 (5 bases). Looked up from germline, CDR1 is MNHEY and CDR2 is SVGEGT. The ends were cut back, 6 bases at V and 4 bases at J, with 27 bases in the middle. This CDR3 region has 18 residues. CDR3 bases: TGTGCCAGCAGGCCGCGGGGTGGGGGAACGGTCTTAAGCACTGAAGCTTTCTTT. Its translation is CASRPRGGGTVLSTEAFF.

CDR3 nucleotide sequence: TGCGCCAGCAGCTTTCAGGTTCTGAAACGAGACAATGAGCAGTTCTTC. Its protein is CASSFQVLKRDNEQFF. The chain employs TRBV5-1 and TRBJ2-1; D is unclear. Between the trimmed V and J ends, which lost 2 bases and 5 bases, there was a span of 17 bases. The CDR3 is 16 residues long. Germline V gene sequence: CDR1 SGHRS, CDR2 YFSETQ.

This chain connects TRBV15 to TRBJ1-5, with D tentatively TRBD1 (5 bases). This CDR3 is built from 15 residues. Germline CDR1 is LNHNV and CDR2 is YYDKDF (reference sequence). V was shortened by 1 base and J by 1 base, with 8 bases between the two germline ends. The CDR3 DNA sequence: TGTGCCACCAGCAGAGGCAGGGAAAGCAATCAGCCCCAGCATTTT. It specifies CATSRGRESNQPQHF. Combining the CDR3 with reference TRBV15 and TRBJ1-5 gives the whole variable domain DAMVIQNPRYQVTQFGKPVTLSCSQTLNHNVMYWYQQKSSQAPKLLFHYYDKDFNNEADTPDNFQSRRPNTSFCFLDIRSPGLGDTAMYLCATSRGRESNQPQHFGDGTRLSIL.

This chain connects TRBV20-1 to TRBJ2-3; D unresolved. Per the germline V gene, CDR1 is DFQATT and CDR2 is SNEGSKA (reference sequence). The germline V and J ends were trimmed by 1 base and 2 bases, with 10 bases remaining between them. The CDR3 runs 14 residues. The CDR3 loop is CSARAGSFTDTQYF. CDR3 in DNA: TGCAGTGCTAGAGCCGGATCATTCACAGATACGCAGTATTTT.

This clonotype has only a few counts. The chain couples TRBV3-1 to TRBJ2-5; a weak D match, TRBD2 (5 bases). V was trimmed by 4 bases and J by 1 base, leaving 10 bases between them. The CDR3 covers 14 residues. Germline V gives CDR1 LGHDT, CDR2 YNNKEL (reference sequence). This chain's CDR3 is CASSRTRVQETQYF. DNA for the CDR3: TGTGCCAGCAGCCGTACGAGGGTCCAAGAGACCCAGTACTTC.

This clonotype was seen a handful of times. The chain recombines TRBV7-2 with TRBJ1-4, with 7 bases that match TRBD1. Germline CDR1 is SGHTA and CDR2 is FQGNSA. V lost 5 bases to trimming and J lost 5 bases; unmatched junction nucleotides: 20. The CDR3 contains 19 residues. The CDR3 nucleotides are TGTGCCAGCAGCCCGAGACCCGGACAGGCTGGTACCCTCAATGAAAAACTGTTTTTT. Translating it yields CASSPRPGQAGTLNEKLFF.

This clonotype came up a few times. The chain is built from TRBV20-1 and TRBJ2-2, with 10 positions matching TRBD2. The CDR3 contains 17 residues. The germline CDR1 and CDR2 sequences are DFQATT and SNEGSKA (reference sequence). The CDR3 DNA is TGCAGCGCGGCGGTACTAGCGGGGCAGTCGAACACCGGGGAGCTGTTTTTT. Translation: CSAAVLAGQSNTGELFF.

The chain is built from TRBV6-1 and TRBJ2-7; D possibly corresponds to TRBD1 (6 bases). Between the trimmed V and J ends, which lost 7 bases and 3 bases, there was a span of 13 bases. This CDR3 region has 13 residues. The germline V gene has CDR1 MNHNS and CDR2 SASEGT. The CDR3 DNA is TGTGCCAGCATGCCGGGACAAGGCTACGAGCAGTACTTC. Protein sequence: CASMPGQGYEQYF.